One sample yielded the 12 T cell receptor beta chains listed below, sequenced in a study of blood T cell repertoires in COVID-19. Assay used: immunoSEQ multiplex PCR; TCRdb lists only in-frame clones, some missing. The sample has some 250,000 clones; 89% are singletons. Input material: PBMCs or T cells enriched from blood (not recorded which). The receptors originated from a woman between 25 and 40 years old with acute COVID-19.

The V gene is TRBV5-1, the J gene TRBJ2-1, with D hard to call. Germline V gives CDR1 SGHRS, CDR2 YFSETQ. V lost 1 base, J lost 0 bases, and 11 bases lay in between. The CDR3 spans 16 residues. CDR3 sequence: CASSLSSSSSYNEQFF. DNA for the CDR3: TGCGCCAGCAGCTTGAGTTCATCCAGCTCCTACAATGAGCAGTTCTTC.

This chain links TRBV9 with TRBJ2-7; TRBD2 matches at 10 bases. Germline assignment: CDR1 SGDLS and CDR2 YYNGEE. CDR3 length: 15 amino acids. Losses at the gene ends were 1 base for V and 2 bases for J; bases not matched to a gene: 3. The CDR3 nucleotides are TGTGCCAGCAGCGTACTAGCGGGGGACCCCTACGAGCAGTACTTC. It specifies CASSVLAGDPYEQYF.

The chain recombines TRBV2 with TRBJ1-2; D is undetermined. V dropped 4 bases and J dropped 6 bases, with 12 bases sitting between them. CDR1 is SNHLY and CDR2 is FYNNEI in the germline V gene. This CDR3 comprises 13 residues. The CDR3 DNA reads TGTGCCAGCAGTGTTGGCATGTCTGATGGCTACACCTTC. Translated: CASSVGMSDGYTF.

J is TRBJ1-1 and V is TRBV19; 8 bases are a match to TRBD1. Trimming removed 1 base from V and 4 bases from J; junction bases left unmatched: 2. This CDR3 contains 14 residues. From germline, CDR1 is LNHDA and CDR2 SQIVND (reference sequence). CDR3 sequence: CASSIGQGATEAFF. CDR3 sequence (DNA): TGTGCCAGTAGTATAGGGCAGGGGGCCACTGAAGCTTTCTTT. Complete variable domain (other parts from reference TRBV19 and TRBJ1-1): DGGITQSPKYLFRKEGQNVTLSCEQNLNHDAMYWYRQDPGQGLRLIYYSQIVNDFQKGDIAEGYSVSREKKESFPLTVTSAQKNPTAFYLCASSIGQGATEAFFGQGTRLTVV.

This clone was seen a handful of times. CDR3 protein: CASSLTASSTDTQYF. The DNA for the CDR3 is TGCGCCAGCAGCTTAACAGCATCGAGCACAGATACGCAGTATTTT. V and J are TRBV5-1 and TRBJ2-3; D uncertain. There are 15 residues in the CDR3. V was shortened by 2 bases and J by 0 bases, with 10 bases between the two germline ends. Germline V gives CDR1 SGHRS, CDR2 YFSETQ.

The chain links TRBV30 to TRBJ2-2; D possibly corresponds to TRBD1 (6 bases). The V and J ends lost 3 bases and 6 bases respectively, with 8 bases between them. The CDR3 is 12 residues long. Germline CDR1 GTSNPN, CDR2 SVGIG (reference sequence). CDR3 residues: CAWSPGAGELFF. The CDR3 DNA reads TGTGCCTGGAGCCCAGGGGCCGGGGAGCTGTTTTTT.

The chain's CDR3 is CATSAPATGLSGELFF. DNA for the CDR3: TGTGCCACCAGTGCCCCGGCCACGGGACTATCCGGGGAGCTGTTTTTT. J is TRBJ2-2 and V is TRBV24-1, with 7 bases lining up with TRBD2. In germline, CDR1 is KGHDR, CDR2 SFDVKD. V shed 5 bases and J 6 bases; nucleotides not matched to a gene: 11. This CDR3 contains 16 residues.

The rearrangement uses TRBV7-8 and TRBJ1-1, with 12 positions matching TRBD1. CDR1 SGHVS and CDR2 FQNEAQ come from the germline V gene. With V trimmed by 6 bases and J by 4 bases, 6 bases remained unmatched. The CDR3 has 15 residues. The CDR3 is CASSLGQGASTEAFF. CDR3 nucleotide sequence: TGTGCCAGCAGTTTGGGACAGGGGGCGAGCACTGAAGCTTTCTTT.

V gene TRBV5-6 combines with J gene TRBJ1-3, with D hard to call. This CDR3 is 15 amino acids long. Trimming stripped 0 bases from V and 4 bases from J, with 11 bases between. Looked up from germline, CDR1 is SGHDT and CDR2 is YYEEEE. CDR3 residues: CASSLGAGYGNTIYF. The CDR3 nucleotides are TGTGCCAGCAGCTTGGGCGCGGGGTACGGAAACACCATATATTTT.

The J gene is TRBJ1-2, the V gene TRBV27, with TRBD1 matching over 9 bases. The germline CDR1 and CDR2 sequences are MNHEY and SMNVEV (reference sequence). The trim removed 5 bases at V and 7 bases at J, leaving 11 bases unmatched. The CDR3 totals 15 residues. The CDR3 nucleotides are TGTGCCAGCAGTCACAGGGGGCCTCAACGAGGTGGCTACACCTTC. Amino acid sequence: CASSHRGPQRGGYTF.

The genes are TRBV2 and TRBJ2-7; 7 bases match TRBD1. Germline CDR1 is SNHLY and CDR2 is FYNNEI. This CDR3 has 13 residues. V lost 5 bases, J lost 2 bases, and 3 bases stayed unmatched. The CDR3: CASSRQGPYEQYF. In DNA, the CDR3 is TGTGCCAGCAGTCGACAGGGCCCCTACGAGCAGTACTTC.

The rearrangement uses TRBV7-2 and TRBJ1-4, with a weak D call TRBD1 (5 bases). V was shortened by 5 bases and J by 15 bases, with 19 bases between the two germline ends. Germline V gene sequence: CDR1 SGHTA, CDR2 FQGNSA. This CDR3 has 13 amino acids. Here the CDR3 DNA reads TGTGCCAGCAGCCCTATTTGGGGCTCTTGGGTGTTTTTT. Translated, it gives CASSPIWGSWVFF.